The TCR beta chain under discussion was sequenced for a study of tumor and adjacent non-tumor tissue in lung cancer. The ends were cut back, 4 bases at V and 8 bases at J, with 20 bases in the middle. This CDR3 has 15 residues. The template was RNA from unsorted bulk tissue. This clonotype was observed many times. Three rounds of nested PCR, following a modified ARM-PCR protocol, produced the TCRbeta library. TCRdb processed the multiplex PCR reads anew with MiXCR; each CDR3 protein has one entry. The sample holds roughly 93,000 distinct CDR3 sequences, just over 65% seen once. The chain joins TRBV12-3 or TRBV12-4 to TRBJ1-2; a weak D match, TRBD1 (6 bases). The sequence was obtained from a man in his fifties or sixties with non-small cell lung cancer. Sequenced input: lung tumor tissue. CDR3 sequence reads: CASSSPGHVTGGYTF. As DNA, the CDR3 is TGTGCCAGCAGTTCCCCGGGACACGTTACGGGAGGCTACACCTTC.